Shown below are 26 T cell receptor beta chains from a single sample sequenced in a study of cytomegalovirus exposure and HLA in healthy donors. 13 Jbeta primers and 60 Vbeta primers were used for the PCR. Sequencing was performed with immunoSEQ multiplex PCR; in TCRdb, only in-frame clones are kept and a portion is missing. The sample carries tens of thousands of clones, approximately 80% recorded once. The sequencing input was PBMCs. These receptors all stem from a woman in her 30s in good health and CMV-seronegative.

This chain joins TRBV10-3 and TRBJ1-1; no clear D gene. CDR3 length: 13 amino acids. V was clipped by 2 bases and J by 1 base, with 5 bases between them. In germline, CDR1 is ENHRY, CDR2 SYGVKD. CDR3: CAISERENTEAFF. The CDR3 DNA reads TGTGCCATCAGTGAGCGGGAGAACACTGAAGCTTTCTTT.

This chain connects TRBV29-1 to TRBJ2-2, with TRBD1 as a possible D gene (5 bases). In germline, CDR1 is SQVTM, CDR2 ANQGSEA. Trimming shortened V by 4 bases and J by 3 bases, and 12 bases separated the two germline ends. The CDR3 extends over 14 amino acids. CDR3 loop: CSVGTGGHTGELFF. Here the CDR3 DNA reads TGCAGCGTTGGAACAGGTGGACACACCGGGGAGCTGTTTTTT.

The J gene is TRBJ2-1, the V gene TRBV19, with 10 bases lining up with TRBD2. The CDR3 is made up of 14 amino acids. After removal of 7 bases from V and 9 bases from J, the junction contained 9 bases not matched to a gene. The V gene's germline CDR1 is LNHDA and CDR2 SQIVND (reference sequence). Here the CDR3 reads CASTLTSGVTEQFF. The DNA of the CDR3 is TGTGCCAGTACCCTTACTAGCGGGGTCACTGAGCAGTTCTTC.

The chain couples TRBV7-2 to TRBJ2-6; TRBD1 agrees at 8 bases. Germline V gene sequence: CDR1 SGHTA, CDR2 FQGNSA. This CDR3 is 18 amino acids long. Trimming removed 4 bases from V and 4 bases from J; junction bases left unmatched: 12. As DNA, the CDR3 is TGTGCCAGCAGCTCAGGGACAGGAGCGGCCAGCGGGGCCAACGTCCTGACTTTC. Encoded protein: CASSSGTGAASGANVLTF.

This sequence joins TRBV6-6 and TRBJ1-2; 8 bases are a match to TRBD1. With V trimmed by 5 bases and J by 3 bases, 8 bases remained unmatched. CDR1 is MNHNY and CDR2 is SVGAGI in the germline V gene (reference sequence). The CDR3 is 15 residues long. The CDR3 region is CASSPEDREDYGYTF. CDR3 DNA: TGTGCCAGCAGTCCAGAGGACAGGGAGGACTATGGCTACACCTTC.

This clone was counted once. This sequence joins TRBV4-3 and TRBJ1-5, with 7 bases lining up with TRBD1. V shed 0 bases, J shed 4 bases, and the junction held 9 bases outside the gene matches. The CDR3 is 17 residues long. The germline CDR1 and CDR2 sequences are LGHNA and YSLEER. CDR3 coding DNA: TGCGCCAGCAGCCAAGATCGGGCACCGGGACAGAATCAGCCCCAGCATTTT. Its translation is CASSQDRAPGQNQPQHF.

The J gene is TRBJ2-5, the V gene TRBV5-1, with D maybe TRBD1 (6 bases). Deletions cut 2 bases from V and 5 bases from J, with 13 bases between. CDR3 length equals 14 residues. Germline V gives CDR1 SGHRS, CDR2 YFSETQ. The CDR3 is CASSFGQSGETQYF. CDR3 nucleotide sequence: TGCGCCAGCAGCTTCGGACAGTCCGGCGAGACCCAGTACTTC. Filled out from reference TRBV5-1 and TRBJ2-5, the complete variable domain reads KAGVTQTPRYLIKTRGQQVTLSCSPISGHRSVSWYQQTPGQGLQFLFEYFSETQRNKGNFPGRFSGRQFSNSRSEMNVSTLELGDSALYLCASSFGQSGETQYFGPGTRLLVL.

The chain has TRBV29-1 and TRBJ1-4; weak D call: TRBD1 (5 bases). Germline-derived CDR1 and CDR2 are SQVTM and ANQGSEA. With 4 bases removed from V and 0 bases from J, the gap between germline ends came to 12 bases. The CDR3 spans 15 residues. DNA of the CDR3: TGCAGCGTTGCCCTGGGGGGGGCAACTAATGAAAAACTGTTTTTT. It yields the protein CSVALGGATNEKLFF.

The chain links TRBV4-3 to TRBJ1-2, with TRBD1 matching 8 bases. The CDR3 spans 15 residues. CDR1 is LGHNA, CDR2 YSLEER, per germline. J gave up 3 bases and V 5 bases, and 8 bases lay outside the gene matches. The CDR3 region has the DNA TGCGCCAGCAGCGGAGGGGACAGGACTTACTATGGCTACACCTTC. It specifies CASSGGDRTYYGYTF.

This chain connects TRBV6-5 to TRBJ2-6; 8 bases line up with TRBD1. From germline, CDR1 is MNHEY and CDR2 SVGAGI. V lost 5 bases to trimming and J lost 5 bases; unmatched junction nucleotides: 5. CDR3 length: 15 residues. The CDR3 nucleotides read TGTGCCAGCAGTAAACAGGGGGTCTGGGCCAACGTCCTGACTTTC. Translation gives CASSKQGVWANVLTF.

The chain recombines TRBV5-1 with TRBJ1-2; 11 bases map to TRBD1. This CDR3 comprises 18 residues. The germline CDR1 and CDR2 sequences are SGHRS and YFSETQ. V gave up 0 bases and J gave up 0 bases; unmatched junction bases: 7. The CDR3 spells CASSLDGTGGATNYGYTF. DNA for the CDR3: TGCGCCAGCAGCTTGGACGGGACAGGGGGGGCGACTAACTATGGCTACACCTTC.

The chain combines TRBV11-3 with TRBJ2-7; tentative D call: TRBD1 (6 bases). Per germline, CDR1 SGHNT and CDR2 YENEEA. The CDR3 runs to 17 residues. The V and J ends lost 0 bases and 0 bases respectively, with 15 bases between them. The chain's CDR3 is CASSLDFRTATSYEQYF. The CDR3 nucleotides are TGTGCCAGCAGCTTAGATTTCCGGACAGCCACCTCCTACGAGCAGTACTTC.

This rearrangement joins TRBV9 to TRBJ1-4; the D gene is possibly TRBD1 (6 bases). Germline-derived CDR1 and CDR2 are SGDLS and YYNGEE. The V end lost 3 bases, the J end lost 8 bases, and 17 bases lay between the germline ends. The CDR3 sequence is 15 residues long. CDR3 sequence: CASSGGGQGEEKLFF. CDR3 DNA sequence: TGTGCCAGCAGCGGGGGGGGGCAGGGTGAGGAAAAACTGTTTTTT.

The rearrangement links TRBV4-2 to TRBJ2-2; 9 bases are a match to TRBD2. Germline V gives CDR1 LGHNA, CDR2 YNFKEQ. The CDR3 totals 16 residues. The trim removed 2 bases at V and 5 bases at J, leaving 6 bases unmatched. The CDR3 DNA sequence: TGTGCCAGCAGCCAAATCGGGACTAGCAAAACCGGGGAGCTGTTTTTT. Translated, it gives CASSQIGTSKTGELFF.

The chain uses TRBV6-1 and TRBJ2-1; 16 bases are shared with TRBD2. CDR1 and CDR2 from the germline V gene are MNHNS and SASEGT. The CDR3 sequence is 18 residues long. The V segment lost 3 bases and the J segment 6 bases; nucleotides outside the gene matches: 8. The CDR3 here is CASSDTGTSGGAINEQFF. CDR3 nucleotides: TGTGCCAGCAGTGACACCGGGACTAGCGGGGGGGCGATCAATGAGCAGTTCTTC.

This clone was found a few times. V and J are TRBV5-6 and TRBJ1-2; D gene ambiguous. The germline V gene encodes CDR1 SGHDT and CDR2 YYEEEE. V lost 4 bases and J lost 1, with 8 bases in between. This CDR3 is 13 amino acids long. In DNA, the CDR3 is TGTGCCAGCAGCGCCGGGATTAACTATGGCTACACCTTC. It encodes CASSAGINYGYTF.

In its sample, this clone was seen once. The chain employs TRBV19 and TRBJ2-3; 10 positions match TRBD2. The V gene's germline CDR1 is LNHDA and CDR2 SQIVND (reference sequence). The CDR3 is 16 amino acids. The CDR3 loop reads CGAPSVVAGGLDTQYF. In DNA, the CDR3 is TGTGGCGCCCCCTCGGTGGTAGCGGGGGGACTAGATACGCAGTATTTT.

This rearrangement joins TRBV11-3 to TRBJ1-2, with D unclear. From germline, CDR1 is SGHNT and CDR2 YENEEA. The V and J ends lost 0 bases and 4 bases respectively, with 6 bases between them. The CDR3 extends over 13 amino acids. DNA for the CDR3: TGTGCCAGCAGCTTAGACCGGTCCTATGGCTACACCTTC. Its protein is CASSLDRSYGYTF. The whole variable domain, remainder taken from reference TRBV11-3 and TRBJ1-2, is EAGVVQSPRYKIIEKKQPVAFWCNPISGHNTLYWYLQNLGQGPELLIRYENEEAVDDSQLPKDRFSAERLKGVDSTLKIQPAELGDSAVYLCASSLDRSYGYTFGSGTRLTVV.

The chain employs TRBV19 and TRBJ1-5, with D possibly TRBD1 on 6 matching bases. The CDR3 is 16 amino acids. Germline V lookup: CDR1 LNHDA, CDR2 SQIVND (reference sequence). Trimming cost V 9 bases and J 3 bases, with 21 bases left between them. For the CDR3, the DNA is TGTGCCAGCAACGTGGGGCCAGGGGTGAACAATCAGCCCCAGCATTTT. This sequence encodes CASNVGPGVNNQPQHF.

This clone was seen a few times. This rearrangement joins TRBV7-2 to TRBJ2-3; D not certain. The CDR3 has 13 amino acids. Germline V gene lookup returns CDR1 SGHTA and CDR2 FQGNSA. Trimming left V 1 base short and J 4 bases short, with 6 bases between. CDR3 in DNA: TGTGCCAGCAGCTTAGTCTTATCAGATACGCAGTATTTT. Translating it yields CASSLVLSDTQYF.

The CDR3 protein is CASSQEKRGGIAQYF. The DNA of the CDR3 is TGCGCCAGCAGCCAAGAGAAGCGGGGGGGCATTGCGCAGTATTTT. The rearrangement links TRBV4-3 to TRBJ2-3; 10 nucleotides match TRBD2. With V trimmed by 0 bases and J by 10 bases, 7 bases remained unmatched. The CDR3 is 15 residues long. CDR1 LGHNA and CDR2 YSLEER come from the germline V gene.

The chain combines TRBV4-3 with TRBJ1-4; D is unclear. Germline CDR1 and CDR2: LGHNA and YSLEER. The CDR3 runs to 15 residues. V was shortened by 0 bases and J by 4 bases, with 9 bases between the two germline ends. The CDR3 nucleotides are TGCGCCAGCAGCCAAGAATCGGGAGATAATGAAAAACTGTTTTTT. It translates to CASSQESGDNEKLFF.

CDR3 nucleotides: TGTGCCAGCAGCTTTGTCCCCGGGCTAGCGGGCGGTGAGCAGTTCTTC. Protein sequence: CASSFVPGLAGGEQFF. This sequence joins TRBV7-9 and TRBJ2-1, with 8 bases matching TRBD2. The CDR3 totals 16 residues. The J segment lost 9 bases and the V segment lost 3 bases, leaving 13 bases of the junction unmatched. Per germline, CDR1 SEHNR and CDR2 FQNEAQ (reference sequence).

This clone showed up just once. Other DNA sequences in the same sample also yield this CDR3. The chain carries TRBV9 and TRBJ1-1, with D perhaps TRBD1 (5 bases). CDR1 and CDR2 from the germline V gene are SGDLS and YYNGEE. CDR3 length: 14 residues. V lost 0 bases and J lost 1, with 7 bases in between. CDR3 residues: CASSVAQGNTEAFF. For the CDR3, the DNA is TGTGCCAGCAGCGTAGCTCAGGGGAACACTGAAGCTTTCTTT.

V gene TRBV21-1 combines with J gene TRBJ1-1; the tabulated D call, TRBD1, remains unverified against the DNA. TRBV21-1 counts as a pseudogene. This CDR3 spans 15 amino acids. For the CDR3, the DNA is TGTGCCAGCAGCAAGGACAGACAGGGAAGCGCTGAAGCTTTCTTT. It translates to CASSKDRQGSAEAFF.

The gene calls are TRBV18 and TRBJ2-7, with D perhaps TRBD1 (6 bases). The V end was cut by 3 bases, the J end by 1 base, with 19 bases between. This CDR3 spans 17 amino acids. CDR1 is KGHSH and CDR2 is LQKENI in the germline V gene. In nucleotides, the CDR3 is TGTGCCAGCTCACCTCTATCAAACCGACAGGTATCCTACGAGCAGTACTTC. This codes for CASSPLSNRQVSYEQYF.